The 28 T cell receptor beta chains below come from one sample, sequenced in a study of Ad26.COV2.S vaccination and SARS-CoV-2 variants. The table came from immunoSEQ multiplex PCR; TCRdb's copy has only in-frame clones and leaves some out. Here the sample spans over 110,000 clones, roughly 88% being singletons. The sample here was peripheral blood, taken after recovery from COVID-19. The receptors here all came from a human donor who had recovered from COVID-19.

The V gene is TRBV7-2, the J gene TRBJ2-3, with D possibly TRBD2 on 6 matching bases. CDR1 is SGHTA, CDR2 FQGNSA, per germline. CDR3 length: 17 residues. V lost 1 base to trimming and J lost 1 base, with 15 bases between them. The CDR3 DNA follows: TGTGCCAGCAGCTTAGTCTCTCGGGGCGGGGGCACAGATACGCAGTATTTT. Translation gives CASSLVSRGGGTDTQYF.

The V call is TRBV5-1, the J call TRBJ2-1; D is unclear. The CDR3 covers 17 residues. V was cut by 0 bases and J by 7 bases, with 20 bases left in between. CDR1 is SGHRS and CDR2 is YFSETQ in the germline V gene. Written as DNA, the CDR3 is TGCGCCAGCAGCTTGGGTGTACGACTCCACGTAGGGAATGAGCAGTTCTTC. Translating it yields CASSLGVRLHVGNEQFF. Complete variable domain (other parts from reference TRBV5-1 and TRBJ2-1): KAGVTQTPRYLIKTRGQQVTLSCSPISGHRSVSWYQQTPGQGLQFLFEYFSETQRNKGNFPGRFSGRQFSNSRSEMNVSTLELGDSALYLCASSLGVRLHVGNEQFFGPGTRLTVL.

The chain links TRBV13 to TRBJ1-6; D perhaps matches TRBD1 (6 bases). Between the trimmed V and J ends, which lost 6 bases and 13 bases, there was a span of 19 bases. The CDR3 spans 14 residues. Germline CDR1 PRHDT, CDR2 FYEKMQ (reference sequence). In DNA form, the CDR3 reads TGTGCCAGCAGTTTCAGGACGACAGGATCCCCCCTCCACTTT. Translation gives CASSFRTTGSPLHF.

V and J are TRBV11-2 and TRBJ2-3; 9 positions match TRBD2. Germline V gene lookup returns CDR1 SGHAT and CDR2 FQNNGV. V shed 1 base, J shed 4 bases, and the junction held 9 bases outside the gene matches. The CDR3 loop spans 17 amino acids. The DNA of the CDR3 is TGTGCCAGCAGCTTAGGGCTGCGGGGGGGCCGGGCAGATACGCAGTATTTT. It translates to CASSLGLRGGRADTQYF.

V is TRBV2 and J is TRBJ2-2; 8 bases are shared with TRBD1. Trimming at V came to 6 bases and at J to 0 bases, leaving 6 bases not matched to a gene. This CDR3 is 16 amino acids long. Germline CDR1 reads SNHLY; CDR2 reads FYNNEI. Here the CDR3 reads CASSSRDRSNTGELFF. For the CDR3, the DNA is TGTGCCAGCAGCTCCCGGGACAGGTCGAACACCGGGGAGCTGTTTTTT.

The V call is TRBV28, the J call TRBJ2-7; no reliable D call. The CDR3 length is 11 residues. Looked up from germline, CDR1 is MDHEN and CDR2 is SYDVKM. Trimming stripped 9 bases from V and 5 bases from J, with 11 bases between. CDR3 residues: CASPLSDEQYF. As DNA, the CDR3 is TGTGCCAGTCCTCTATCGGACGAGCAGTACTTC.

In this sample, this clone turned up a few times. This rearrangement joins TRBV6-2 or TRBV6-3 to TRBJ2-1; 9 nucleotides agree with TRBD2. This CDR3 comprises 17 residues. Unmatched junction bases numbered 15, after V lost 4 bases and J lost 8 bases. The V gene's germline CDR1 is MNHEY and CDR2 SVGEGT. CDR3 nucleotide sequence: TGTGCCAGCAGTTTCCCGAGTTTGCGGGGGGGCGGCGATGAGCAGTTCTTC. It encodes CASSFPSLRGGGDEQFF.

The genes are TRBV4-3 and TRBJ1-3, with TRBD1 matching 7 bases. CDR3 size: 15 residues. V lost 1 base, J lost 2 bases, and 2 bases stayed unmatched. Germline CDR1 LGHNA, CDR2 YSLEER. The CDR3 here is CASSQGTGAGNTIYF. CDR3 coding DNA: TGCGCCAGCAGCCAAGGTACAGGGGCTGGAAACACCATATATTTT.

This clone is a singleton in its sample. This chain connects TRBV6-4 to TRBJ2-7, with 8 bases aligning to TRBD1. Germline V gene lookup returns CDR1 MRHNA and CDR2 SNTAGT. Unmatched junction bases numbered 2, after V lost 10 bases and J lost 0 bases. The CDR3 totals 12 residues. The CDR3 DNA follows: TGTGCCAACGGGACAGGCTCCTACGAGCAGTACTTC. Amino acids: CANGTGSYEQYF.

The CDR3 DNA follows: TGTGCCAGTGGACCAGAAGAGACCCAGTACTTC. Protein: CASGPEETQYF. This sequence joins TRBV19 and TRBJ2-5; the D is unclear. The germline CDR1 and CDR2 sequences are LNHDA and SQIVND (reference sequence). Deletions cut 8 bases from V and 3 bases from J, with 7 bases between. The CDR3 extends over 11 amino acids.

This rearrangement joins TRBV12-5 to TRBJ2-7; D gene ambiguous. Trimming removed 2 bases from V and 3 bases from J, with 11 bases in between. Germline assignment: CDR1 LGHNT and CDR2 FRNRAP. The CDR3 sequence is 14 residues long. CDR3 loop: CASGLFSAHYEQYF. DNA of the CDR3: TGTGCTAGTGGTTTGTTCTCGGCCCACTACGAGCAGTACTTC.

The chain employs TRBV4-3 and TRBJ2-1; D ambiguous. Germline assignment: CDR1 LGHNA and CDR2 YSLEER. With 0 bases removed from V and 0 bases from J, the gap between germline ends came to 9 bases. This CDR3 comprises 16 residues. The CDR3 region has the DNA TGCGCCAGCAGCCAAGAGGCCGCTTTCTCCTACAATGAGCAGTTCTTC. It codes for CASSQEAAFSYNEQFF.

Concerning this clone itself: The junction shows a germline mismatch at one end, possibly a read error. The chain links TRBV7-7 to TRBJ2-1, with TRBD1 identical over 7 bases. Looked up from germline, CDR1 is SSHAT and CDR2 is FNYEAQ (reference sequence). This CDR3 has 16 amino acids. CDR3 in DNA: TGTGCTAGCAGCCCCGGGGACAGCCTCTCCTACAATGAGCAGTTCTTC. Its translation: CASSPGDSLSYNEQFF.

The CDR3 coding sequence is TGTGCCAGCAGCACTGGAGTCACGGGGGCCCAGTACTTC. It yields the protein CASSTGVTGAQYF. The chain uses TRBV9 and TRBJ2-5; maybe TRBD2 (6 bases). CDR3 length equals 13 residues. The V end lost 4 bases, the J end lost 9 bases, and 16 bases lay between the germline ends. CDR1 and CDR2 (germline): SGDLS, YYNGEE.

This clone appeared a single time. CDR3 nucleotides: TGTGCCAGCAGTGAGGTAAGAGGCACTGAAGCTTTCTTT. It specifies CASSEVRGTEAFF. The chain joins TRBV6-1 to TRBJ1-1; unclear D gene. The length of the CDR3 is 13 residues. Trimming left V 3 bases short and J 4 bases short, with 9 bases between. Germline loops: CDR1 MNHNS, CDR2 SASEGT.

This clone was seen only once. The sample holds other DNA sequences that translate to the same CDR3. This chain connects TRBV28 to TRBJ2-7; D gene ambiguous. This CDR3 is 11 amino acids long. V shed 4 bases and J shed 4 bases, with 5 bases lying between them. The V gene's germline CDR1 is MDHEN and CDR2 SYDVKM. The CDR3 region is CASSSRYEQYF. The CDR3 coding sequence is TGTGCCAGCAGTTCTAGATACGAGCAGTACTTC. The full variable domain, its missing parts supplied by reference TRBV28 and TRBJ2-7, is DVKVTQSSRYLVKRTGEKVFLECVQDMDHENMFWYRQDPGLGLRLIYFSYDVKMKEKGDIPEGYSVSREKKERFSLILESASTNQTSMYLCASSSRYEQYFGPGTRLTVT.

J is TRBJ2-1 and V is TRBV27; D is tentatively TRBD1 or TRBD2 (6 bases each). The CDR3 consists of 15 residues. V was cut by 2 bases and J by 10 bases, with 18 bases left in between. Germline-derived CDR1 and CDR2 are MNHEY and SMNVEV (reference sequence). The CDR3 spells CASSLKGGPPPEQFF. The DNA for the CDR3 is TGTGCCAGCAGTTTAAAGGGGGGACCACCCCCGGAGCAGTTCTTC.

CDR3 region: CASSPGGTGLNEQFF. CDR3 nucleotide sequence: TGTGCCAGTAGCCCAGGCGGGACAGGGTTGAATGAGCAGTTCTTC. The chain carries TRBV19 and TRBJ2-1; 9 positions agree with TRBD1. J was trimmed by 7 bases and V by 6 bases; bases with no gene match: 10. The length of the CDR3 is 15 residues. Germline assignment: CDR1 LNHDA and CDR2 SQIVND (reference sequence). Drawing the rest from reference TRBV19 and TRBJ2-1, the complete variable domain is DGGITQSPKYLFRKEGQNVTLSCEQNLNHDAMYWYRQDPGQGLRLIYYSQIVNDFQKGDIAEGYSVSREKKESFPLTVTSAQKNPTAFYLCASSPGGTGLNEQFFGPGTRLTVL.

The chain has TRBV28 and TRBJ1-3, with no clear D. This CDR3 has 15 residues. Trimming shortened V by 6 bases and J by 0 bases, and 12 bases separated the two germline ends. Germline CDR1 and CDR2: MDHEN and SYDVKM. The DNA of the CDR3 is TGTGCCAGCAGCCTCGGGCGCGGCTCTGGAAACACCATATATTTT. It translates to CASSLGRGSGNTIYF.

This clone was counted once. The V and J genes are TRBV4-3 and TRBJ1-4; 10 positions agree with TRBD1. Germline trimming cut 1 base from V and 8 bases from J; bases unmatched to any gene: 7. CDR3 length: 16 amino acids. The germline V gene has CDR1 LGHNA and CDR2 YSLEER. In DNA form, the CDR3 reads TGCGCCAGCAGCCAAGGCTTGACAGGGGGCAAAGAAAAACTGTTTTTT. The encoded protein is CASSQGLTGGKEKLFF.

This sequence joins TRBV6-5 and TRBJ2-1; possibly TRBD2 for D (6 bases). Germline V gene sequence: CDR1 MNHEY, CDR2 SVGAGI. V was cut by 9 bases and J by 8 bases, with 17 bases left in between. The CDR3 length is 13 residues. CDR3 amino acids: CASEKDGGHEQFF. The CDR3 bases are TGTGCCAGTGAAAAGGATGGAGGGCATGAGCAGTTCTTC.

The V call is TRBV28, the J call TRBJ2-5; TRBD2 aligns across 11 bases. This CDR3 has 16 residues. The germline gives CDR1 MDHEN, CDR2 SYDVKM. The V and J ends lost 4 bases and 0 bases, in that order; junction bases with no gene match: 4. CDR3 region: CASSSRLAGNQETQYF. For the CDR3, the DNA is TGTGCCAGCAGTTCACGACTAGCGGGGAACCAAGAGACCCAGTACTTC.

The chain recombines TRBV4-1 with TRBJ1-4; 8 bases map to TRBD1. With V trimmed by 4 bases and J by 8 bases, 6 bases remained unmatched. The CDR3 contains 14 residues. From germline, CDR1 is MGHRA and CDR2 YSYEKL. CDR3 in amino acids: CASSLGQGSEKLFF. Here the CDR3 DNA reads TGCGCCAGCAGCCTCGGACAGGGAAGCGAAAAACTGTTTTTT.

On this clone itself: At one end the junction does not follow the germline gene, possibly because of a read error. The same CDR3 arises from other DNA sequences in this sample as well. V is TRBV5-1 and J is TRBJ1-6; TRBD1 matches 7 bases. Germline V CDR1 and CDR2: SGHRS, YFSETQ. The CDR3 is 16 residues long. DNA of the CDR3: TGCGCCAGCAGCACAGGGGAGAAGTCCTATAATTCACCCCTTCACTTT. This gives the protein CASSTGEKSYNSPLHF.

J is TRBJ2-3 and V is TRBV4-3; 8 bases line up with TRBD1. V shed 1 base and J 3 bases; nucleotides not matched to a gene: 6. The CDR3 extends over 16 amino acids. Germline loops: CDR1 LGHNA, CDR2 YSLEER. CDR3 residues: CASSQGWTGRTDTQYF. In nucleotides, the CDR3 is TGCGCCAGCAGCCAAGGATGGACAGGGCGGACAGATACGCAGTATTTT.

This chain uses TRBV28 with TRBJ1-6; no clear D gene. This CDR3 is 11 amino acids long. Germline V CDR1 and CDR2: MDHEN, SYDVKM. The V and J ends lost 6 bases and 12 bases respectively, with 9 bases between them. The CDR3 is CASRKFEPLHF. The CDR3 DNA follows: TGTGCCAGCAGAAAGTTCGAACCCCTCCACTTT.

J is TRBJ2-3 and V is TRBV6-5; D ambiguous. Germline CDR1 MNHEY, CDR2 SVGAGI. V lost 6 bases, J lost 5 bases, and 12 bases lay in between. The CDR3 is 13 amino acids. CDR3 residues: CASSSLLGDTQYF. CDR3 DNA sequence: TGTGCCAGCAGCTCCTTGTTAGGAGATACGCAGTATTTT.

This clone was observed once. J is TRBJ2-2 and V is TRBV27; the match to TRBD1 covers 9 bases. CDR1 and CDR2 (germline): MNHEY, SMNVEV (reference sequence). The CDR3 has 16 residues. Losses at the gene ends were 3 bases for V and 2 bases for J; bases not matched to a gene: 4. The CDR3 sequence is CASSFGTGLNTGELFF. CDR3 DNA sequence: TGTGCCAGCAGTTTCGGGACAGGGCTTAACACCGGGGAGCTGTTTTTT.